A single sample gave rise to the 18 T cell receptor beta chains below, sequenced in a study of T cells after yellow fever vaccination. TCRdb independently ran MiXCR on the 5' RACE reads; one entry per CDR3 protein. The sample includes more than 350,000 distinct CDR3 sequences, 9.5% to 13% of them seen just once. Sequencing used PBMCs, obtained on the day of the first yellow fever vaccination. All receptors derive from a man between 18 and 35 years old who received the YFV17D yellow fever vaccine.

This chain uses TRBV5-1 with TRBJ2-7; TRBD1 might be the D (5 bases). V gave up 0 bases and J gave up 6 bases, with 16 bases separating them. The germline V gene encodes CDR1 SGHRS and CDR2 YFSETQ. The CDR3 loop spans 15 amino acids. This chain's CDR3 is CASSLASQGKSEQYF. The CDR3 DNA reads TGCGCCAGCAGCTTGGCGAGCCAGGGAAAATCCGAGCAGTACTTC.

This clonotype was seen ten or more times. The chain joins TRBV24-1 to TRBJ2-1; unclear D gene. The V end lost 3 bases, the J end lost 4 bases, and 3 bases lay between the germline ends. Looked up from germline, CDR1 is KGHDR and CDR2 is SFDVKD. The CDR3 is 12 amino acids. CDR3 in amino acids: CATSDEYNEQFF. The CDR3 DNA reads TGTGCCACCAGTGATGAGTACAATGAGCAGTTCTTC.

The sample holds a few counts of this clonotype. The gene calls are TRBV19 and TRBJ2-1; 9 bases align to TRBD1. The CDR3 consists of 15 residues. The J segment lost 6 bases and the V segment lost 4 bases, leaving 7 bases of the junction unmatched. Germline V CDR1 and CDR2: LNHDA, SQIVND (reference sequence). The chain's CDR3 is CASSTTGGFGNEQFF. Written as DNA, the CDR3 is TGTGCCAGTAGTACCACAGGGGGCTTCGGCAATGAGCAGTTCTTC.

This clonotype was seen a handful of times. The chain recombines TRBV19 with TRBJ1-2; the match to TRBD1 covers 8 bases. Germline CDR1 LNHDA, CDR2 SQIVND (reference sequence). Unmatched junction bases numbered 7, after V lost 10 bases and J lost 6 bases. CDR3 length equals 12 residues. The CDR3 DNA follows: TGTGCCACGTCAGGGGGCACGGATGGCTACACCTTC. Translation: CATSGGTDGYTF.

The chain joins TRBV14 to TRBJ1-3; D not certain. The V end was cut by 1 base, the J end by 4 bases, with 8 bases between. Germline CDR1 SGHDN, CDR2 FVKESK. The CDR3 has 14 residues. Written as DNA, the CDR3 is TGTGCCAGCAGCCAAGTGTGGTCCGGAAACACCATATATTTT. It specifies CASSQVWSGNTIYF.

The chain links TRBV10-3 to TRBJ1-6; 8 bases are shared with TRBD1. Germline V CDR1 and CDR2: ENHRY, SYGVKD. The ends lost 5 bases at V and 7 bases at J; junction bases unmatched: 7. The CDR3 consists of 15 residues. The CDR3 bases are TGTGCCATCAGTTATGACAGGGGTGGGAATTCACCCCTCCACTTT. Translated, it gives CAISYDRGGNSPLHF.

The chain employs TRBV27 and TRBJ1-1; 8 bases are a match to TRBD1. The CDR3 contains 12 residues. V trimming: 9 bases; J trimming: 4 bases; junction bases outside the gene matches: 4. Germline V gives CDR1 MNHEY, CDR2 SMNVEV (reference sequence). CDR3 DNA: TGTGCCAGATCAGGGGGCTCCACTGAAGCTTTCTTT. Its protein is CARSGGSTEAFF.

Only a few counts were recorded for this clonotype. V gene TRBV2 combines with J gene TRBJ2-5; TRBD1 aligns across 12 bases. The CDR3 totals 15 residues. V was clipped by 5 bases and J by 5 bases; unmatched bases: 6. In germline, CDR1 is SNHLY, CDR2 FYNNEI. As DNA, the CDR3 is TGTGCCAGCAGTACCGGGACAGGGGGCTTGGAGACCCAGTACTTC. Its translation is CASSTGTGGLETQYF.

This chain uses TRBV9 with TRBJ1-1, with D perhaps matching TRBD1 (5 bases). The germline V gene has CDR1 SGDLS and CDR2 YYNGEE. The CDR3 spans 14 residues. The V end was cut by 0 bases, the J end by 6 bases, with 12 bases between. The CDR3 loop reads CASSVGPPGAEAFF. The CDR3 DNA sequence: TGTGCCAGCAGCGTAGGGCCCCCGGGGGCTGAAGCTTTCTTT.

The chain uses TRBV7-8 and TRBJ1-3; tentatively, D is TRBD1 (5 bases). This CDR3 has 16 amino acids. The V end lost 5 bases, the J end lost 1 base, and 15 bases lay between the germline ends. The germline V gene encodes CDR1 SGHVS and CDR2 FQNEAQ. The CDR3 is CASSQHLGGSGNTIYF. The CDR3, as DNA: TGTGCCAGCAGCCAACACCTGGGGGGTTCTGGAAACACCATATATTTT.

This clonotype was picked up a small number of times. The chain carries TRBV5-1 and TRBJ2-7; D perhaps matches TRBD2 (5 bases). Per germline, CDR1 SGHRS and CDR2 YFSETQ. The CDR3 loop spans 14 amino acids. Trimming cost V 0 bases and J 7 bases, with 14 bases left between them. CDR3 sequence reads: CASSLGGPGVEQYF. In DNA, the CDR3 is TGCGCCAGCAGCTTGGGAGGGCCAGGCGTGGAGCAGTACTTC.

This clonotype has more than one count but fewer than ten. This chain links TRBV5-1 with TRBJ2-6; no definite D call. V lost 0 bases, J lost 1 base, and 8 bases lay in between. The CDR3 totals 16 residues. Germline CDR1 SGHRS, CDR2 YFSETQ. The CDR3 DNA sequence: TGCGCCAGCAGCTTGGCCCCAGTTTCTGGGGCCAACGTCCTGACTTTC. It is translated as CASSLAPVSGANVLTF.

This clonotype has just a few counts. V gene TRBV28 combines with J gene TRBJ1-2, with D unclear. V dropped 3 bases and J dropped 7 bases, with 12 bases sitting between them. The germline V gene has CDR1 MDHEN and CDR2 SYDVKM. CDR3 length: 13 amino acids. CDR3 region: CASSFVGSTGYTF. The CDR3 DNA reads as TGTGCCAGCAGTTTCGTAGGGTCGACTGGCTACACCTTC.

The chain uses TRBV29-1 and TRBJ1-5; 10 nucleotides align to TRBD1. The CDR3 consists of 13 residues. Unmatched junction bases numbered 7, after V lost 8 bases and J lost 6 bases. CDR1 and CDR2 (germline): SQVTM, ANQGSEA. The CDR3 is CSSGTGVGQPQHF. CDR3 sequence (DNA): TGCAGCTCCGGGACAGGGGTCGGTCAGCCCCAGCATTTT.

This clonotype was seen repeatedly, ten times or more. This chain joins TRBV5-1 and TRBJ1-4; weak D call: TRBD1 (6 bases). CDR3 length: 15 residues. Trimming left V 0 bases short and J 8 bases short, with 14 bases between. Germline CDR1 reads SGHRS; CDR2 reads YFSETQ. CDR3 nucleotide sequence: TGCGCCAGCAGCTTGGAATTGGGGGCTCGGGAAAAACTGTTTTTT. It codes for CASSLELGAREKLFF.

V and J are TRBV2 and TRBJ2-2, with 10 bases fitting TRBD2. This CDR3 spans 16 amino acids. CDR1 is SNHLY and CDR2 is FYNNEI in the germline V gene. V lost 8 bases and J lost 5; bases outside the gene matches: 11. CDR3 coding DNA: TGTGCCAGCGTTTCCAGCGGGGGGGCCGGAACCGGGGAGCTGTTTTTT. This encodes CASVSSGGAGTGELFF.

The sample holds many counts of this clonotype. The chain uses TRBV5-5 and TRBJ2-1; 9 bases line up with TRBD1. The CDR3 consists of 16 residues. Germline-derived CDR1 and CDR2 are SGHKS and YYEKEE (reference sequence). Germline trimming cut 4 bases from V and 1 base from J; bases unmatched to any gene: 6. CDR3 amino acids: CASSNTGTGSYNEQFF. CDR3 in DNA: TGTGCCAGCAGCAACACCGGGACAGGGTCCTACAATGAGCAGTTCTTC.

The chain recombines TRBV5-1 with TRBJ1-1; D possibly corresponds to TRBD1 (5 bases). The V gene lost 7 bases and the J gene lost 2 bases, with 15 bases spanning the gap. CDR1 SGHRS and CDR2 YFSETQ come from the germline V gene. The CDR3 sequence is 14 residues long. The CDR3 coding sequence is TGCGCCAGCGCGGGGGATACAACAAACACTGAAGCTTTCTTT. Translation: CASAGDTTNTEAFF.